The TCR beta chain under discussion was sequenced for a study of T cell responses to AZD1222 COVID-19 vaccine. Study observations and caveats: A reported finding is that nearly half of spike-specific TCRs target unmutated variant regions. Only a handful of AZD1222 recipients, more than 5 in all, had baseline seropositivity. Clonal diversity was possibly underestimated, and white British individuals and females predominated among donors. Along spike, vaccine-associated CD4 TCRs were found throughout, with dominance at 160-218 and 743-854.

Trimming cost V 0 bases and J 7 bases, with 9 bases left between them. This CDR3 has 13 residues. Per germline, CDR1 MRHNA and CDR2 SNTAGT. Concerning this clone itself: Its antigen is unidentified.

TCRdb's table, derived via immunoSEQ multiplex PCR, lists solely in-frame clones and lacks some. Of over 15,000 clones listed, about nine tenths are singletons. The receptor was isolated from an adult who received the AZD1222 COVID-19 vaccine. The genes are TRBV6-4 and TRBJ1-2, with a tentative D call TRBD1 (6 bases). The sample consisted of peripheral blood, taken 28 days after the second AZD1222 dose. The chain's CDR3 is CASSDSTGAGYTF. CDR3 DNA sequence: TGTGCCAGCAGTGACTCGACGGGGGCTGGCTACACCTTC.